The 2 T cell receptor beta chains reported below all come from one sample, sequenced in a study of blood T cells in healthy people across ages. Primers used in a second PCR of about 7 to 12 cycles were a sample-barcoded 5' primer and a J-beta primer mix. From the 5' RACE reads, TCRdb called clonotypes with MiXCR, one entry per CDR3 protein. The table lists more than 750,000 distinct CDR3 sequences, about 27% of them singletons, with more than 8.5% in the top ten. This sample was shared with a second study, whose subject was T cells of mothers and their children.

The material sequenced was blood. All receptors come from a woman aged 40 to 50 in good health.

This clonotype was picked up a small number of times. The chain couples TRBV15 to TRBJ1-5; possible D gene TRBD1, 5 bases. Trimming removed 5 bases at V and 1 base at J, with 15 bases between. The CDR3 is made up of 16 amino acids. CDR1 is LNHNV, CDR2 YYDKDF, per germline (reference sequence). The CDR3 nucleotides are TGTGCCACCAGCCCGATGCGGGGGTCGAGCAATCAGCCCCAGCATTTT. This encodes CATSPMRGSSNQPQHF.

The chain recombines TRBV7-8 with TRBJ1-1, with D perhaps TRBD1 (5 bases). Between the trimmed V and J ends, which lost 1 base and 1 base, there was a span of 10 bases. Germline V lookup: CDR1 SGHVS, CDR2 FQNEAQ. The CDR3 contains 15 residues. DNA for the CDR3: TGTGCCAGCAGCTTAGGGGACGGGTGGAACACTGAAGCTTTCTTT. Amino acid sequence: CASSLGDGWNTEAFF.